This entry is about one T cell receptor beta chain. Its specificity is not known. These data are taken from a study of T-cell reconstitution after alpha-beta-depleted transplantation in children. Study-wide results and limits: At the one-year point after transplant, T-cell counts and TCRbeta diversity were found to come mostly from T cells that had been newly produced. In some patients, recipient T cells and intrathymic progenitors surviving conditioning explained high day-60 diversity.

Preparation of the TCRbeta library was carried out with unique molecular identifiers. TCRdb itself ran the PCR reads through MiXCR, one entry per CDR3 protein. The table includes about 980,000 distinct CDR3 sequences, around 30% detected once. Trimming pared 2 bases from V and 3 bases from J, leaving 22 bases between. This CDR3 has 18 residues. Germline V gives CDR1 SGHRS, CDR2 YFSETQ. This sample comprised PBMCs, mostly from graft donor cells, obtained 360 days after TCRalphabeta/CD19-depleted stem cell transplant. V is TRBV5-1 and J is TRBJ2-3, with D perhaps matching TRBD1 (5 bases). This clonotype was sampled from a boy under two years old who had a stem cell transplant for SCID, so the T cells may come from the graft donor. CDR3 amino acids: CASSLSALRRRGTDTQYF. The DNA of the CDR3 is TGCGCCAGCAGCTTATCCGCCCTAAGAAGAAGGGGAACAGATACGCAGTATTTT. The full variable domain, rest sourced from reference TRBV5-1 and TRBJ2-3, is KAGVTQTPRYLIKTRGQQVTLSCSPISGHRSVSWYQQTPGQGLQFLFEYFSETQRNKGNFPGRFSGRQFSNSRSEMNVSTLELGDSALYLCASSLSALRRRGTDTQYFGPGTRLTVL.